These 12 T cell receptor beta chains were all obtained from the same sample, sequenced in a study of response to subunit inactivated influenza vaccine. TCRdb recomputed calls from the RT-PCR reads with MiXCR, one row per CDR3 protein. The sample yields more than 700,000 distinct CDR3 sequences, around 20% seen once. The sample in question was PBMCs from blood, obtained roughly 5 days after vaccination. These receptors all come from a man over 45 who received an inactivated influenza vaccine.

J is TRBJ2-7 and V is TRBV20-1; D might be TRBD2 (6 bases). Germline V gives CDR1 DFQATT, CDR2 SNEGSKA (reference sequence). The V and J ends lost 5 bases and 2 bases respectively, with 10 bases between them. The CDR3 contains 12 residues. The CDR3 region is CSARDSPYEQYF. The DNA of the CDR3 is TGCAGTGCTCGGGACTCACCCTACGAGCAGTACTTC.

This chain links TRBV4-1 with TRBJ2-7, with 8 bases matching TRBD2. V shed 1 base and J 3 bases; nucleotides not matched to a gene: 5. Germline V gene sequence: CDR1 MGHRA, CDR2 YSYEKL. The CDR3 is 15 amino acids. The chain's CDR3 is CASSQAAGGFYEQYF. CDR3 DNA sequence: TGCGCCAGCAGCCAAGCGGCGGGGGGCTTCTACGAGCAGTACTTC.

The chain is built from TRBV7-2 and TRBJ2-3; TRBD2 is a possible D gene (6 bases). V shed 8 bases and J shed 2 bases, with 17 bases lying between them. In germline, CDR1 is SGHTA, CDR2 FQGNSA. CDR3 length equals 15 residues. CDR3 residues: CASCGGSSYTDTQYF. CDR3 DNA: TGTGCCAGCTGTGGGGGGAGTTCGTACACAGATACGCAGTATTTT. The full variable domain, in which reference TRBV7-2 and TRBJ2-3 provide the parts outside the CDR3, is GAGVSQSPSNKVTEKGKDVELRCDPISGHTALYWYRQSLGQGLEFLIYFQGNSAPDKSGLPSDRFSAERTGGSVSTLTIQRTQQEDSAVYLCASCGGSSYTDTQYFGPGTRLTVL.

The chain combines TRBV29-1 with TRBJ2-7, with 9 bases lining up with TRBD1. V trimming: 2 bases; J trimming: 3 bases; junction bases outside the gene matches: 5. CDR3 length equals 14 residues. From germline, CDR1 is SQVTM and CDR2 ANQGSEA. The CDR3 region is CSVERRDRVYEQYF. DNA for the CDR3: TGCAGCGTTGAAAGAAGGGACAGGGTCTACGAGCAGTACTTC.

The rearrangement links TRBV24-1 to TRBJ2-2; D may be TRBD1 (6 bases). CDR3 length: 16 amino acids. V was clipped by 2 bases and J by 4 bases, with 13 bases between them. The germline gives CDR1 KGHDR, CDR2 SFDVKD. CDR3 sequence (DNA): TGTGCCACCAGTGATTCGACAGGACGGGGCACCGGGGAGCTGTTTTTT. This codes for CATSDSTGRGTGELFF.

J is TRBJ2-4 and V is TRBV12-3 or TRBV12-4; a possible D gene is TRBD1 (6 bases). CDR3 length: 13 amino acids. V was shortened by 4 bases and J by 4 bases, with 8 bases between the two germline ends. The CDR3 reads CASSSQGKNIQYF. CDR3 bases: TGTGCCAGCAGTTCTCAGGGGAAAAACATTCAGTACTTC.

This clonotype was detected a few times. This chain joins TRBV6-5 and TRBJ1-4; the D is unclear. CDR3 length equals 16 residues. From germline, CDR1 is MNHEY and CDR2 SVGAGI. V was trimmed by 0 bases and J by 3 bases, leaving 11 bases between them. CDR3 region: CASSYSTTDPNEKLFF. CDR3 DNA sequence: TGTGCCAGCAGTTACTCGACAACCGACCCTAATGAAAAACTGTTTTTT.

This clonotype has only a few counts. CDR3 region: CAISGTERDTGELFF. CDR3 nucleotides: TGTGCCATCAGCGGGACGGAGAGGGACACCGGGGAGCTGTTTTTT. The genes are TRBV10-3 and TRBJ2-2; the D call may be TRBD1 or TRBD2 (5 bases each). This CDR3 region has 15 residues. CDR1 and CDR2 (germline): ENHRY, SYGVKD. The V gene lost 6 bases and the J gene lost 3 bases, with 14 bases spanning the gap.

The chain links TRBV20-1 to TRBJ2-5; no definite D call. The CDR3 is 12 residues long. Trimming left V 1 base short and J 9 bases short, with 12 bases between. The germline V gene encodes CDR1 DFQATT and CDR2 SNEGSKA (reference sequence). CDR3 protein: CSARGRSLAQYF. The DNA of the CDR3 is TGCAGTGCTAGAGGACGAAGTTTGGCCCAGTACTTC.

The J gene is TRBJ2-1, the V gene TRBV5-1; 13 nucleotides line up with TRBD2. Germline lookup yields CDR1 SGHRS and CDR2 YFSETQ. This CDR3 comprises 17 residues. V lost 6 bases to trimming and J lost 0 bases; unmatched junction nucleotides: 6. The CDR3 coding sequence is TGCGCCAGCAACCAAGGACTAGCGGGAGTCTCCTACAATGAGCAGTTCTTC. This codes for CASNQGLAGVSYNEQFF.

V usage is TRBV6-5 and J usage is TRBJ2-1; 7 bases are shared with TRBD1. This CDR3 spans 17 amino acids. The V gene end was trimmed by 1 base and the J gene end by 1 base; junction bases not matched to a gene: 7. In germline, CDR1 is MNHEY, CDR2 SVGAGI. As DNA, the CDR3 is TGTGCCAGCAGTTACTACTACAGGGGCCAATCCTACAATGAGCAGTTCTTC. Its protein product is CASSYYYRGQSYNEQFF.

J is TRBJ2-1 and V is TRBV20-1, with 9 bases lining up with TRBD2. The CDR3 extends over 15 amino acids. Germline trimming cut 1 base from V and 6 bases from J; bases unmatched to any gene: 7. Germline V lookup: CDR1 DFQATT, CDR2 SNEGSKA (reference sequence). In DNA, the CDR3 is TGCAGTGCTAGAGCCCGGGCGGGGGGGCCCAATGAGCAGTTCTTC. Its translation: CSARARAGGPNEQFF.